These T cell receptor beta chains were read from a single sample in a study of early T cells in non-severe SARS-CoV-2 infection. MiXCR, applied by TCRdb to the 5' RACE reads, yields one record per CDR3 protein. Found here are around 20,000 distinct CDR3 sequences, 4% of them singletons; the top ten hold roughly 1.5%. The sequenced sample consisted of whole blood. The receptors were gathered from an adult who was a healthcare worker with PCR-confirmed SARS-CoV-2 infection or an uninfected control (not recorded which). Each CDR3 is given with its conserved first and last residue. The order of the fields is D gene, V gene, J gene, clone size, CDR3 DNA, CDR3 protein. The D gene is left open where the match is weak. Size is stated as once, few, many or a size class.

TRBD1,TRBV7-2,TRBJ2-2,few,TGTGCCAGCAGCTTCGGACAGGGGGCGACCGGGGAGCTGTTTTTT,CASSFGQGATGELFF
-,TRBV7-9,TRBJ1-2,medium-sized,TGTGCCAGCAGCTTAGCGCGGGACGGCACGACCTTC,CASSLARDGTTF
TRBD2,TRBV25-1,TRBJ2-7,many,TGTGCCAGCAGTCCTCCGGGACTACCTTACGAGCAGTACTTC,CASSPPGLPYEQYF
-,TRBV12-3/TRBV12-4,TRBJ2-1,many,TGTGCCAGCAGCCAAAGAGGGGACGGGGAGAATGAGCAGTTCTTC,CASSQRGDGENEQFF
-,TRBV7-2,TRBJ2-7,many,TGTGCCAGCAGCTTAAGCGAGAAGGGAGGGCAGTACTTC,CASSLSEKGGQYF
-,TRBV6-1,TRBJ1-1,many,TGTGCCAGCAGGCTACAGGTGGTGAACACTGAAGCTTTCTTT,CASRLQVVNTEAFF
TRBD1,TRBV5-1,TRBJ2-1,many,TGCGCCAGCAGCTGGGGACAGGGGAACTACAATGAGCAGTTCTTC,CASSWGQGNYNEQFF
TRBD2,TRBV20-1,TRBJ2-1,many,TGCAGTGCCCACCTCCCCGGGACTAGAGTATACAATGAGCAGTTCTTC,CSAHLPGTRVYNEQFF
TRBD1,TRBV13,TRBJ1-6,many,TGTGCCAGCAGCTCCCGACAGGGGCTAATTTCACCCCTCCACTTT,CASSSRQGLISPLHF
TRBD2,TRBV2,TRBJ2-1,many,TGTGCCAGCAGCGTCGATGGCGGGGGGTACAATGAGCAGTTCTTC,CASSVDGGGYNEQFF
-,TRBV9,TRBJ2-2,many,TGTGCCAGCAGCGCAGGATATTACACCGGGGAGCTGTTTTTT,CASSAGYYTGELFF
-,TRBV7-3,TRBJ2-1,few,TGTGCCAGCAGCTTAAGGAGTGGGGGGGCCCCCTACAATGAGCAGTTCTTC,CASSLRSGGAPYNEQFF
TRBD1,TRBV2,TRBJ1-1,many,TGTGCCAGCAGTCCCGTCCTCAGGGACAGGGGCCGGAACACTGAAGCTTTCTTT,CASSPVLRDRGRNTEAFF
TRBD2,TRBV12-3/TRBV12-4,TRBJ2-5,few,TGTGCCAGCAGTTTACGACTAGCGGGGGGGCCGCAGACCCAGTACTTC,CASSLRLAGGPQTQYF
TRBD2,TRBV25-1,TRBJ2-7,many,TGTGCCAGCAGTCCCCCCGGGAGGCACTACGAGCAGTACTTC,CASSPPGRHYEQYF
-,TRBV13,TRBJ1-2,many,TGTGCCAGCAGCCGTTACAGGGTTGCCTATGGCTACACCTTC,CASSRYRVAYGYTF
-,TRBV7-2,TRBJ2-6,many,TGTGCCAGCAGCTTGATATTCTCTGGGGCCAACGTCCTGACTTTC,CASSLIFSGANVLTF
-,TRBV20-1,TRBJ2-1,many,TGCAGTGCACCCCTGCGAGGGGGTTCCTACAATGAGCAGTTCTTC,CSAPLRGGSYNEQFF
-,TRBV3-1,TRBJ1-6,many,TGTGCCAGCAGCCCCGACGGTTATAATTCACCCCTCCACTTT,CASSPDGYNSPLHF
TRBD1,TRBV7-6,TRBJ1-1,many,TGTGCCAGCAGCTTAGCCCAGGGGGATGGGAACACTGAAGCTTTCTTT,CASSLAQGDGNTEAFF
TRBD2,TRBV20-1,TRBJ2-3,many,TGCAGTAGTCTAGCGGGGGCGAGACATAGCACAGATACGCAGTATTTT,CSSLAGARHSTDTQYF
TRBD1,TRBV5-1,TRBJ2-2,few,TGCGCCAGCAGCCGGGACAGGGGGCCGAGCGGGGAGCTGTTTTTT,CASSRDRGPSGELFF